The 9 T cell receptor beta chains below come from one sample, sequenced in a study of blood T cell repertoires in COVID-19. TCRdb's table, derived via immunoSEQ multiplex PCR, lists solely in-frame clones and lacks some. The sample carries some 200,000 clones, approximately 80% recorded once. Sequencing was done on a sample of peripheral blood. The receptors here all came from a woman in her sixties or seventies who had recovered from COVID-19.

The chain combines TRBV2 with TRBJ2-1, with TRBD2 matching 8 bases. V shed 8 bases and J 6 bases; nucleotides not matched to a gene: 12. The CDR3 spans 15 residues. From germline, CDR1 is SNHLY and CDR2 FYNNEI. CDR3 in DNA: TGTGCCAGCCCCCGAGGGGCGGGGGGTCTCAATGAGCAGTTCTTC. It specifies CASPRGAGGLNEQFF.

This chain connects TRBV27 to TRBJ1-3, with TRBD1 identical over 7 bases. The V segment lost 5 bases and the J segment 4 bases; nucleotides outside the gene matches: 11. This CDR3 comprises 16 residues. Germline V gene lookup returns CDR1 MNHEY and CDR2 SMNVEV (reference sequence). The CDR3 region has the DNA TGTGCCAGCAGTCCCCAGGGGGTCCCGGCGGGAAACACCATATATTTT. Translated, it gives CASSPQGVPAGNTIYF.

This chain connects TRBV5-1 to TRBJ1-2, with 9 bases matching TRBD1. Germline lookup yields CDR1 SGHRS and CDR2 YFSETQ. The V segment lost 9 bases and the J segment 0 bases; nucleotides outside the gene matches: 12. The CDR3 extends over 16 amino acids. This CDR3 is CATSRTGDPSNYGYTF. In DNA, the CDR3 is TGCGCCACCTCGAGGACAGGGGACCCCTCTAACTATGGCTACACCTTC. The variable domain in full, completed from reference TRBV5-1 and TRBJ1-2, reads KAGVTQTPRYLIKTRGQQVTLSCSPISGHRSVSWYQQTPGQGLQFLFEYFSETQRNKGNFPGRFSGRQFSNSRSEMNVSTLELGDSALYLCATSRTGDPSNYGYTFGSGTRLTVV.

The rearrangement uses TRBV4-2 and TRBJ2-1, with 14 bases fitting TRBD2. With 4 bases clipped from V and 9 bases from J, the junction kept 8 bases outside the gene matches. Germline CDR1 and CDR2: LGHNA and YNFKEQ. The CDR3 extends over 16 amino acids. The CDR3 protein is CASSPPTGTSGGEQFF. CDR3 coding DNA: TGTGCCAGCAGCCCACCTACCGGGACTAGCGGGGGTGAGCAGTTCTTC.

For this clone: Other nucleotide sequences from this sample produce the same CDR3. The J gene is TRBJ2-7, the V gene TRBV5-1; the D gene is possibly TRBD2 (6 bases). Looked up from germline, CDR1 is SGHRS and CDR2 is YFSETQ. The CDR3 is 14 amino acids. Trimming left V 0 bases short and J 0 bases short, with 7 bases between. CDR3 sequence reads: CASSLGRGSYEQYF. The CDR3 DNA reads TGCGCCAGCAGCTTGGGGAGGGGCTCCTACGAGCAGTACTTC.

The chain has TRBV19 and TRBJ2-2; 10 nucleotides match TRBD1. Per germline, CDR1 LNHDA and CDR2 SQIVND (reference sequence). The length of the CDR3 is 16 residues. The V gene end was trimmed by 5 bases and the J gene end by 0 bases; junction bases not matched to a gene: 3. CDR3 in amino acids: CASSSGTGANTGELFF. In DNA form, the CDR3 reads TGTGCCAGTAGTTCTGGGACAGGGGCGAACACCGGGGAGCTGTTTTTT.

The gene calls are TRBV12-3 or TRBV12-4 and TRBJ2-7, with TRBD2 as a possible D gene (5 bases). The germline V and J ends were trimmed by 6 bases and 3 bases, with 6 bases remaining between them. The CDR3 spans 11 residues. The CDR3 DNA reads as TGTGCCAGCAGACGGGGCTACGAGCAGTACTTC. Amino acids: CASRRGYEQYF.

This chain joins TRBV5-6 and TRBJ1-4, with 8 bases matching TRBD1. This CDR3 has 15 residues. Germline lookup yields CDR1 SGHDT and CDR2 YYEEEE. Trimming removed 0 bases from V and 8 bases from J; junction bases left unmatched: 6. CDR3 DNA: TGTGCCAGCAGCTTGGCGGCAGGGGGCGACGAAAAACTGTTTTTT. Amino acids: CASSLAAGGDEKLFF. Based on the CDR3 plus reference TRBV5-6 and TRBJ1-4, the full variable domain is DAGVTQSPTHLIKTRGQQVTLRCSPKSGHDTVSWYQQALGQGPQFIFQYYEEEERQRGNFPDRFSGHQFPNYSSELNVNALLLGDSALYLCASSLAAGGDEKLFFGSGTQLSVL.

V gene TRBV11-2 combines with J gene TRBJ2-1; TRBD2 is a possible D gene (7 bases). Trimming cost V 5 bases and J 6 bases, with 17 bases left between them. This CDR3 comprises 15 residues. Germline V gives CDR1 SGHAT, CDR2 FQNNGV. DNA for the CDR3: TGTGCCAGCAGCCATCGGGGGGCCAGGGGCAATGAGCAGTTCTTC. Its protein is CASSHRGARGNEQFF.